The 8 T cell receptor beta chains reported below all come from one sample, sequenced in a study of cytomegalovirus exposure and HLA in healthy donors. Clones were sequenced by immunoSEQ multiplex PCR, and TCRdb holds only the in-frame ones, with some missing. The data contain around 150,000 clones, around nine tenths of them singletons. Sequencing was performed on PBMCs. The source of these receptors is a woman under 30 in good health and CMV-seropositive.

This rearrangement joins TRBV2 to TRBJ2-3; maybe TRBD2 (7 bases). The CDR3 runs 15 residues. CDR1 is SNHLY, CDR2 FYNNEI, per germline. The ends were cut back, 5 bases at V and 6 bases at J, with 18 bases in the middle. The CDR3 region is CASSRRGQLRDTQYF. In DNA, the CDR3 is TGTGCCAGCAGTCGGCGGGGGCAACTCAGGGATACGCAGTATTTT.

The chain carries TRBV6-1 and TRBJ1-6; D is perhaps TRBD1 (5 bases). V gave up 8 bases and J gave up 13 bases, with 12 bases separating them. Germline lookup yields CDR1 MNHNS and CDR2 SASEGT. CDR3 length: 11 amino acids. In DNA form, the CDR3 reads TGTGCCAGCTCTTGGGGCTATCCCCTCCACTTT. Translated, it gives CASSWGYPLHF.

This chain connects TRBV6-1 to TRBJ1-5, with D possibly being TRBD1 (5 bases). Germline-derived CDR1 and CDR2 are MNHNS and SASEGT. The length of the CDR3 is 13 residues. V shed 7 bases and J shed 4 bases, with 11 bases lying between them. The CDR3 bases are TGTGCCAGCATGGAGGGACTGAATCAGCCCCAGCATTTT. Translation gives CASMEGLNQPQHF.

This chain uses TRBV28 with TRBJ2-7, with 9 bases identical to TRBD1. The CDR3 runs to 15 residues. CDR1 is MDHEN, CDR2 SYDVKM, per germline. V was clipped by 6 bases and J by 1 base; unmatched bases: 7. This CDR3 reads CASRPTGTGSYEQYF. Here the CDR3 DNA reads TGTGCCAGCAGGCCGACCGGGACAGGGTCCTACGAGCAGTACTTC.

The V gene is TRBV5-5, the J gene TRBJ2-7, with a weak D call TRBD1 (6 bases). CDR1 SGHKS and CDR2 YYEKEE come from the germline V gene (reference sequence). Trimming took off 2 bases at V and 6 bases at J, with 12 bases between the two ends. This CDR3 has 13 residues. This CDR3 reads CASSLQGSREQYF. CDR3 coding DNA: TGTGCCAGCAGCTTACAGGGATCGCGCGAGCAGTACTTC.

The chain carries TRBV5-5 and TRBJ1-1; no definite D call. Trimming shortened V by 3 bases and J by 0 bases, and 12 bases separated the two germline ends. The CDR3 length is 15 residues. Germline V gene data show CDR1 as SGHKS and CDR2 as YYEKEE (reference sequence). The CDR3 sequence is CASSSRGGLNTEAFF. Written as DNA, the CDR3 is TGTGCCAGCAGCTCCCGGGGAGGCCTGAACACTGAAGCTTTCTTT.

CDR3 in DNA: TGTGCCAGCTCTGGGACAGGGGCCAGAGAGACCCAGTACTTC. Its translation: CASSGTGARETQYF. The genes are TRBV6-1 and TRBJ2-5; 10 bases are shared with TRBD1. The germline V gene encodes CDR1 MNHNS and CDR2 SASEGT. The V segment lost 8 bases and the J segment 4 bases; nucleotides outside the gene matches: 7. The CDR3 sequence is 14 residues long.

CDR3 in amino acids: CASSITGTGTYEQYF. The DNA for the CDR3 is TGTGCCAGTAGTATTACCGGGACAGGAACCTACGAGCAGTACTTC. The chain carries TRBV19 and TRBJ2-7; 8 bases fit TRBD1. Germline loops: CDR1 LNHDA, CDR2 SQIVND (reference sequence). The CDR3 spans 15 residues. The V gene end was trimmed by 3 bases and the J gene end by 2 bases; junction bases not matched to a gene: 6.